These 30 T cell receptor beta chains came from one sample sequenced in a study of blood T cell repertoires in COVID-19. Data came from immunoSEQ multiplex PCR; TCRdb stores just in-frame clones and leaves some out. The sample contains fewer than 400,000 clones, about nine tenths of which appear only once. Material for sequencing was PBMCs or T cells enriched from blood (not recorded which). All receptors come from a man aged 25 to 40 who had recovered from COVID-19.

In its sample, this clone was seen many times. V gene TRBV7-8 combines with J gene TRBJ2-4; TRBD1 aligns across 10 bases. The CDR3 has 17 amino acids. With 5 bases clipped from V and 0 bases from J, the junction kept 7 bases outside the gene matches. Germline loops: CDR1 SGHVS, CDR2 FQNEAQ. The CDR3 loop is CASSHNDRGLAKNIQYF. In DNA form, the CDR3 reads TGTGCCAGCAGCCACAATGACAGGGGGCTAGCCAAAAACATTCAGTACTTC. The full variable domain, completed using reference TRBV7-8 and TRBJ2-4, is GAGVSQSPRYKVAKRGQDVALRCDPISGHVSLFWYQQALGQGPEFLTYFQNEAQLDKSGLPSDRFFAERPEGSVSTLKIQRTQQEDSAVYLCASSHNDRGLAKNIQYFGAGTRLSVL.

This clone appeared once. The rearrangement uses TRBV2 and TRBJ1-4, with D perhaps matching TRBD1 (5 bases). This CDR3 is 13 amino acids long. Trimming left V 6 bases short and J 4 bases short, with 9 bases between. CDR1 SNHLY and CDR2 FYNNEI come from the germline V gene. The CDR3 coding sequence is TGTGCCAGCAGAAGGACAAATAATGAAAAACTGTTTTTT. Protein sequence: CASRRTNNEKLFF.

The sample holds a few counts of this clone. The gene calls are TRBV18 and TRBJ1-2; a possible D gene is TRBD1 (5 bases). Germline V gene sequence: CDR1 KGHSH, CDR2 LQKENI. V dropped 4 bases and J dropped 3 bases, with 15 bases sitting between them. This CDR3 is built from 15 residues. The CDR3 region is CASSLSTVTDYGYTF. Written as DNA, the CDR3 is TGTGCCAGCTCACTCTCGACAGTAACAGACTATGGCTACACCTTC.

The chain uses TRBV24-1 and TRBJ1-2, with D possibly matching TRBD1 (5 bases). V lost 6 bases and J 10 bases, leaving 14 bases between the germline ends. The CDR3 has 12 amino acids. Germline V gene sequence: CDR1 KGHDR, CDR2 SFDVKD. CDR3 protein: CATSRGFETYTF. DNA for the CDR3: TGTGCCACCAGTCGGGGGTTTGAAACCTACACCTTC.

The V call is TRBV5-1, the J call TRBJ2-1; possibly TRBD2 for D (6 bases). This CDR3 is built from 15 residues. Germline CDR1 SGHRS, CDR2 YFSETQ. Trimming stripped 1 base from V and 6 bases from J, with 14 bases between. The CDR3 region has the DNA TGCGCCAGCAGCTTGAAAACGGGAGTGGGCAATGAGCAGTTCTTC. Translation: CASSLKTGVGNEQFF.

This chain joins TRBV10-3 and TRBJ2-1, with 7 bases that match TRBD1. The CDR3 contains 13 residues. V lost 5 bases to trimming and J lost 5 bases; unmatched junction nucleotides: 3. Germline CDR1 reads ENHRY; CDR2 reads SYGVKD. CDR3 region: CAISLTGDNEQFF. The CDR3 DNA reads as TGTGCCATCAGTCTTACAGGGGACAATGAGCAGTTCTTC.

The chain recombines TRBV30 with TRBJ2-3; TRBD2 matches 8 bases. CDR1 is GTSNPN, CDR2 SVGIG, per germline (reference sequence). V dropped 0 bases and J dropped 2; count of bases not matched to a gene: 4. The CDR3 covers 15 residues. CDR3 sequence (DNA): TGTGCCTGGAGTGTTGGTAGCGGGGCCACAGATACGCAGTATTTT. As protein: CAWSVGSGATDTQYF.

The chain has TRBV15 and TRBJ2-5, with TRBD2 identical over 11 bases. V lost 1 base, J lost 2 bases, and 6 bases stayed unmatched. The CDR3 is 17 amino acids. The germline V gene has CDR1 LNHNV and CDR2 YYDKDF (reference sequence). CDR3 sequence reads: CATSRVGSGGGQETQYF. The DNA for the CDR3 is TGTGCCACCAGCAGAGTTGGTAGCGGGGGGGGGCAAGAGACCCAGTACTTC.

The J gene is TRBJ1-1, the V gene TRBV6-5; no reliable D call. Looked up from germline, CDR1 is MNHEY and CDR2 is SVGAGI. V shed 4 bases and J shed 3 bases, with 12 bases lying between them. This CDR3 region has 14 residues. Written as DNA, the CDR3 is TGTGCCAGCAGTTCCCCCGCGGGGTACACTGAAGCTTTCTTT. Its protein is CASSSPAGYTEAFF.

The V gene is TRBV9, the J gene TRBJ2-5, with 13 bases identical to TRBD2. Germline CDR1 reads SGDLS; CDR2 reads YYNGEE. The V gene end was trimmed by 1 base and the J gene end by 5 bases; junction bases not matched to a gene: 5. The CDR3 consists of 16 residues. This CDR3 is CASSVSGLAGVETQYF. The DNA of the CDR3 is TGTGCCAGCAGCGTATCCGGACTAGCGGGGGTGGAGACCCAGTACTTC.

This clone was detected only a few times. The chain links TRBV9 to TRBJ1-6; 8 nucleotides match TRBD1. This CDR3 is 14 amino acids long. The germline V gene encodes CDR1 SGDLS and CDR2 YYNGEE. V gave up 3 bases and J gave up 10 bases; unmatched junction bases: 6. CDR3 in amino acids: CASSGGTGLSPLHF. CDR3 in DNA: TGTGCCAGCAGCGGTGGGACAGGTCTATCACCCCTCCACTTT.

This chain joins TRBV4-2 and TRBJ1-5; tentatively, D is TRBD1 (6 bases). With 2 bases removed from V and 6 bases from J, the gap between germline ends came to 17 bases. Germline V gene lookup returns CDR1 LGHNA and CDR2 YNFKEQ. This CDR3 spans 16 amino acids. The CDR3 protein is CASSQTRGGQGQPQHF. CDR3 DNA sequence: TGTGCCAGCAGCCAAACTCGGGGGGGGCAAGGTCAGCCCCAGCATTTT.

This rearrangement joins TRBV18 to TRBJ1-6, with D maybe TRBD1 (5 bases). This CDR3 is built from 16 residues. V was trimmed by 5 bases and J by 0 bases, leaving 11 bases between them. Germline loops: CDR1 KGHSH, CDR2 LQKENI. The CDR3 spells CASSKDTSSYNSPLHF. Written as DNA, the CDR3 is TGTGCCAGCTCAAAGGACACGAGCTCCTATAATTCACCCCTCCACTTT.

The rearrangement uses TRBV3-1 (or the pseudogene TRBV3-2) and TRBJ1-2, with TRBD1 as a possible D gene (5 bases). The CDR3 is 15 amino acids. The V and J ends lost 0 bases and 3 bases respectively, with 11 bases between them. The germline gives CDR1 LGHDT, CDR2 YNNKEL (reference sequence). The CDR3 spells CASSQDPGSDYGYTF. DNA for the CDR3: TGTGCCAGCAGCCAAGATCCAGGGTCTGACTATGGCTACACCTTC.

V is TRBV30 and J is TRBJ1-1, with D maybe TRBD1 (5 bases). Germline V gene sequence: CDR1 GTSNPN, CDR2 SVGIG (reference sequence). The CDR3 loop spans 11 amino acids. Trimming took 8 bases from V and 8 from J, leaving 15 bases between them. CDR3 protein: CAGGVKGEAFF. CDR3 in DNA: TGTGCCGGAGGGGTCAAGGGAGAAGCTTTCTTT.

This clone was recorded once. This chain links TRBV6-1 with TRBJ1-5; TRBD1 matches at 7 bases. Germline V gene lookup returns CDR1 MNHNS and CDR2 SASEGT. The CDR3 sequence is 16 residues long. V lost 4 bases, J lost 0 bases, and 6 bases stayed unmatched. The CDR3 DNA reads TGTGCCAGCAGTGGGACAAACAGGGGTAGCAATCAGCCCCAGCATTTT. It codes for CASSGTNRGSNQPQHF.

This sequence joins TRBV15 and TRBJ2-1; 16 nucleotides agree with TRBD2. This CDR3 contains 19 residues. Germline V CDR1 and CDR2: LNHNV, YYDKDF (reference sequence). V trimming: 5 bases; J trimming: 3 bases; junction bases outside the gene matches: 10. DNA for the CDR3: TGTGCCACCAGCTCACCGGGACTAGCGGGAGGGCCGGGCTACAATGAGCAGTTCTTC. It codes for CATSSPGLAGGPGYNEQFF.

The V call is TRBV24-1, the J call TRBJ1-2, with TRBD1 as a possible D gene (5 bases). Germline CDR1 reads KGHDR; CDR2 reads SFDVKD. V lost 3 bases to trimming and J lost 4 bases, with 14 bases between them. The CDR3 consists of 15 residues. The CDR3 is CATSDARVQAYGYTF. CDR3 in DNA: TGTGCCACCAGTGATGCCAGGGTACAGGCCTATGGCTACACCTTC.

Only one count was recorded for this clone. V usage is TRBV12-5 and J usage is TRBJ1-3; D is undetermined. CDR1 is LGHNT, CDR2 FRNRAP, per germline. V lost 5 bases, J lost 0 bases, and 5 bases lay in between. The CDR3 contains 13 residues. CDR3 sequence: CASGMSSGNTIYF. CDR3 in DNA: TGTGCTAGTGGTATGAGCTCTGGAAACACCATATATTTT.

This clone showed up just a few times. V gene TRBV15 combines with J gene TRBJ1-6, with 9 bases identical to TRBD1. The CDR3 spans 17 residues. The ends lost 3 bases at V and 6 bases at J; junction bases unmatched: 9. Germline CDR1 LNHNV, CDR2 YYDKDF (reference sequence). The CDR3 DNA reads as TGTGCCACCAGCAGTGGCTTCCGGGACAGGGTTAATTCACCCCTCCACTTT. This encodes CATSSGFRDRVNSPLHF.

This clone was detected once. The chain is built from TRBV28 and TRBJ1-6; tentative D call: TRBD1 (5 bases). Trimming stripped 10 bases from V and 7 bases from J, with 17 bases between. The CDR3 is 14 amino acids. Looked up from germline, CDR1 is MDHEN and CDR2 is SYDVKM. This CDR3 reads CATLMGLSNSPLHF. For the CDR3, the DNA is TGTGCCACCCTCATGGGACTATCCAATTCACCCCTCCACTTT.

This rearrangement joins TRBV5-1 to TRBJ1-6; TRBD1 matches at 7 bases. The germline gives CDR1 SGHRS, CDR2 YFSETQ. The CDR3 covers 17 residues. V lost 0 bases to trimming and J lost 10 bases; unmatched junction nucleotides: 13. CDR3 nucleotide sequence: TGCGCCAGCAGCTTGGCCCCACCAGACAGGGCAGGCTCACCCCTCCACTTT. Translating gives CASSLAPPDRAGSPLHF.

The rearrangement links TRBV27 to TRBJ2-4; TRBD2 matches at 12 bases. CDR1 is MNHEY, CDR2 SMNVEV, per germline (reference sequence). With 5 bases clipped from V and 2 bases from J, the junction kept 16 bases outside the gene matches. This CDR3 is built from 20 residues. The CDR3 DNA is TGTGCCAGCAGTCCTCCGACTAGCGGGGGCCTCTCGCGGTCCAAAAACATTCAGTACTTC. Amino acids: CASSPPTSGGLSRSKNIQYF.

This clone was detected a few times. This chain links TRBV18 with TRBJ2-2; TRBD1 agrees at 9 bases. CDR1 is KGHSH and CDR2 is LQKENI in the germline V gene. Unmatched junction bases numbered 5, after V lost 2 bases and J lost 4 bases. The CDR3 spans 16 residues. Here the CDR3 DNA reads TGTGCCAGCTCACCAATCGGGACAGGGCCCACCGGGGAGCTGTTTTTT. As protein: CASSPIGTGPTGELFF.

The chain couples TRBV3-1 (or the pseudogene TRBV3-2) to TRBJ1-1; a weak D match, TRBD1 (6 bases). CDR3 length: 14 amino acids. The germline gives CDR1 LGHDT, CDR2 YNNKEL (reference sequence). Between the trimmed V and J ends, which lost 4 bases and 1 base, there was a span of 10 bases. CDR3 in amino acids: CASSRLTGNTEAFF. The CDR3 nucleotides are TGTGCCAGCAGCCGTTTGACAGGGAACACTGAAGCTTTCTTT.

This clone turned up a few times. The J gene is TRBJ1-5, the V gene TRBV14, with 12 bases lining up with TRBD1. The CDR3 is made up of 17 amino acids. The junction had 12 bases not matched to a gene; V was cut back by 8 bases and J by 4 bases. The V gene's germline CDR1 is SGHDN and CDR2 FVKESK. The CDR3 spells CASRRGQGARKNQPQHF. In DNA, the CDR3 is TGTGCCAGCCGCCGGGGACAGGGGGCGAGGAAGAATCAGCCCCAGCATTTT.

The chain combines TRBV9 with TRBJ1-6, with 7 positions matching TRBD1. The CDR3 has 14 amino acids. With V trimmed by 5 bases and J by 13 bases, 12 bases remained unmatched. Germline V gene data show CDR1 as SGDLS and CDR2 as YYNGEE. The CDR3: CASRDERGLAPLHF. Written as DNA, the CDR3 is TGTGCCAGCAGGGACGAAAGGGGGCTAGCTCCCCTCCACTTT.

This chain uses TRBV3-1 (or the pseudogene TRBV3-2) with TRBJ1-4; 11 bases fit TRBD1. The V gene end was trimmed by 4 bases and the J gene end by 0 bases; junction bases not matched to a gene: 10. Germline V gene data show CDR1 as LGHDT and CDR2 as YNNKEL (reference sequence). The CDR3 consists of 19 residues. CDR3 bases: TGTGCCAGCAGCCCAGGGACAGGGGGGACCTGGACAACTAATGAAAAACTGTTTTTT. Its protein is CASSPGTGGTWTTNEKLFF.

The chain employs TRBV18 and TRBJ2-1; the match to TRBD2 covers 7 bases. V lost 0 bases and J lost 6; bases outside the gene matches: 8. This CDR3 spans 16 amino acids. Germline V gene data show CDR1 as KGHSH and CDR2 as LQKENI. The CDR3 region is CASSPPRLAEFNEQFF. As DNA, the CDR3 is TGTGCCAGCTCACCACCGCGGCTAGCGGAGTTCAATGAGCAGTTCTTC. Variable domain in full (rest from reference TRBV18 and TRBJ2-1): NAGVMQNPRHLVRRRGQEARLRCSPMKGHSHVYWYRQLPEEGLKFMVYLQKENIIDESGMPKERFSAEFPKEGPSILRIQQVVRGDSAAYFCASSPPRLAEFNEQFFGPGTRLTVL.

The DNA for the CDR3 is TGTGCCAGCAGTTGGCCAGGGGGCTCCGAGCAGTACTTC. Encoded protein: CASSWPGGSEQYF. This chain links TRBV27 with TRBJ2-7; 8 positions agree with TRBD1. The CDR3 contains 13 residues. Per the germline V gene, CDR1 is MNHEY and CDR2 is SMNVEV (reference sequence). V shed 4 bases, J shed 6 bases, and the junction held 5 bases outside the gene matches.